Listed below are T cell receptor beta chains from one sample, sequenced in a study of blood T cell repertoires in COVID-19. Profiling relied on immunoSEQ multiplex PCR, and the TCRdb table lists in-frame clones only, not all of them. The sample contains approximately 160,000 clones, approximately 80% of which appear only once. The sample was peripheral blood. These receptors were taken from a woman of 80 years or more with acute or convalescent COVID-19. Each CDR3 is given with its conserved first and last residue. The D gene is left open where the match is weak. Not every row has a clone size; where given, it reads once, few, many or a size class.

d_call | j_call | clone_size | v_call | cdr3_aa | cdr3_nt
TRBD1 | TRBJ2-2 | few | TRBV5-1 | CASSDLDRAPGGELFF | TGCGCCAGCAGCGACCTGGACAGGGCCCCCGGCGGGGAGCTGTTTTTT
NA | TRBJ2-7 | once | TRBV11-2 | CASSLGQLNSYEQYF | TGTGCCAGCAGCCTAGGACAGTTAAACTCCTACGAGCAGTACTTC
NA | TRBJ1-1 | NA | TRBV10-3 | CAISGGGRSAEAFF | TGTGCCATCAGTGGGGGGGGTAGGTCGGCTGAAGCTTTCTTT
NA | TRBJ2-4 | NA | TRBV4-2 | CASSQETGVIAKNIQYF | TGTGCCAGCAGCCAAGAAACAGGCGTAATAGCCAAAAACATTCAGTACTTC
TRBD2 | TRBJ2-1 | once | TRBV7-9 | CASSLSGGAHNEQFF | TGTGCCAGCAGCTTATCCGGGGGGGCCCACAATGAGCAGTTCTTC
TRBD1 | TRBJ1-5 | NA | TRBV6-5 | CASSTGGDQPQHF | TGTGCCAGCAGCACAGGGGGGGATCAGCCCCAGCATTTT
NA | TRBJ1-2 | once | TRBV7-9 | CASSPPFLLAANYGYTF | TGTGCCAGCAGCCCACCCTTTCTCCTGGCAGCTAACTATGGCTACACCTTC
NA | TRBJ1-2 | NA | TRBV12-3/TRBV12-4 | CASSHSNYGYTF | TGTGCCAGCAGTCACAGTAACTATGGCTACACCTTC
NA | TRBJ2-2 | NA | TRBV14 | CASSQSLNTGELFF | TGTGCCAGCAGCCAGTCTCTGAACACCGGGGAGCTGTTTTTT
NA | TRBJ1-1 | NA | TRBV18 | CASSPPMRVRTEAFF | TGTGCCAGCTCACCACCTATGAGGGTTAGGACTGAAGCTTTCTTT
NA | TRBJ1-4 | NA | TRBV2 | CASSGTISTNEKLFF | TGTGCCAGCAGTGGGACAATTTCAACTAATGAAAAACTGTTTTTT
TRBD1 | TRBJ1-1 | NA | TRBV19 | CASSRQGSGSTEAFF | TGTGCCAGTAGTCGACAGGGATCGGGGAGCACTGAAGCTTTCTTT
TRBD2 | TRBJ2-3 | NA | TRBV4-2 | CASSQLAGASTQYF | TGTGCCAGCAGCCAACTAGCGGGAGCGAGTACGCAGTATTTT
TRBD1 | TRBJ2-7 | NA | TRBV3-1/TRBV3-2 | CASSLRRFRTGPYEQYF | TGTGCCAGCAGCCTTAGGCGTTTTAGGACAGGGCCCTACGAGCAGTACTTC
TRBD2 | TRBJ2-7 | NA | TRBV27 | CASSFWRGEVDEQYF | TGTGCCAGCAGTTTTTGGCGGGGGGAGGTAGACGAGCAGTACTTC
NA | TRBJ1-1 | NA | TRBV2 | CASSAQGPNTEAFF | TGTGCCAGCAGTGCACAGGGACCGAACACTGAAGCTTTCTTT
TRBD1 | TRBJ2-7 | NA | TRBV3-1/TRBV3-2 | CASSQVFRDRYYEQYF | TGTGCCAGCAGCCAAGTCTTTCGGGACAGATACTACGAGCAGTACTTC
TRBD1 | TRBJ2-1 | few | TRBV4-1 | CASSQASGQGALEQFF | TGCGCCAGCAGCCAAGCTTCGGGACAGGGTGCGTTAGAGCAGTTCTTC
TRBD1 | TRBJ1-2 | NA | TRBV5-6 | CASNRGGYGYTF | TGTGCCAGTAACAGGGGAGGCTATGGCTACACCTTC
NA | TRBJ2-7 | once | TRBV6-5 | CASSYQGNEQYF | TGTGCCAGCAGTTACCAGGGTAACGAGCAGTACTTC